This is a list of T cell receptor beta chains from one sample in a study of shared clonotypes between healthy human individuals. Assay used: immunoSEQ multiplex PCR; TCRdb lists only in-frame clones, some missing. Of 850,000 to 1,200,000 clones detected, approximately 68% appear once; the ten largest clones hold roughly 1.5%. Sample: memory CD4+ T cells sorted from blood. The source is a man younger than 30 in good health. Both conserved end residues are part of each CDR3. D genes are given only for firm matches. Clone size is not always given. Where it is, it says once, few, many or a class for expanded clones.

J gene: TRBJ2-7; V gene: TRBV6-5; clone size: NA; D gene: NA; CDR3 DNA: TGTGCCAGCAGTTGGAAGACAGGACCTCTTCCCTACGAGCAGTACTTC; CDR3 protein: CASSWKTGPLPYEQYF
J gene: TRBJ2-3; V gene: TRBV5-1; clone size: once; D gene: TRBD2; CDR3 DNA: TGCGCCAGCAGTCTAGCGGGGGGCCGGACAGATACGCAGTATTTT; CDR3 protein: CASSLAGGRTDTQYF
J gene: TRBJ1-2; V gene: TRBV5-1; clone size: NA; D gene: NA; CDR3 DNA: TGCGCCAGCAGCTTGAGCCCTAACAGCTATGGCTACACCTTC; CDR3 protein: CASSLSPNSYGYTF
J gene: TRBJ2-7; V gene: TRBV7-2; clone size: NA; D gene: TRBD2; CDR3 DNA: TGTGCCAGCAGCCGGAGACTAGCGGGAGTCGACGAGCAGTACTTC; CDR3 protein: CASSRRLAGVDEQYF
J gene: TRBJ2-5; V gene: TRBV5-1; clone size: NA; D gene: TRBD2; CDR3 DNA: TGCGCCAGCAACCTAGCGGGGGGCGTACGAGAGACCCAGTACTTC; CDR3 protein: CASNLAGGVRETQYF
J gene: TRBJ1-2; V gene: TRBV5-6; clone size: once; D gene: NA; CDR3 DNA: TGTGCCAGCAGCTTGAGCTATGGCTACACCTTC; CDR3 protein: CASSLSYGYTF
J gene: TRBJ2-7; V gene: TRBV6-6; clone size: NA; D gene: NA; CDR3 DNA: TGTGCCAGCAGTTATCTCTCAGGTGGGGAGCAGTACTTC; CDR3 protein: CASSYLSGGEQYF
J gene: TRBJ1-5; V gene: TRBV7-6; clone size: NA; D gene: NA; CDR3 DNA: TGTGCCAGCAGCGCGGGGGGGGGTCAGCCCCAGCATTTT; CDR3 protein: CASSAGGGQPQHF
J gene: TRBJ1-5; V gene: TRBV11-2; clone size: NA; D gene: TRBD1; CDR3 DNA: TGTGCCAGCAGCTTAGAACCCACAGGGGTCTATAGCAATCAGCCCCAGCATTTT; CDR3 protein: CASSLEPTGVYSNQPQHF
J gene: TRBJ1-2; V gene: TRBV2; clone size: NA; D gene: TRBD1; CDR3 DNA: TGTGCCAGCAGCCTAACAGGGGTCGGATGTACCTTC; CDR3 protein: CASSLTGVGCTF
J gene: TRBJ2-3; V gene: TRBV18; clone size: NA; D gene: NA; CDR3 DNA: TGTGCCAGCTCACTTATGACACTGAGCACAGATACGCAGTATTTT; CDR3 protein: CASSLMTLSTDTQYF
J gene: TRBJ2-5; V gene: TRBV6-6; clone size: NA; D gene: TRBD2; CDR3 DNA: TGTGCCAGCAGTTACGGGGGGGTCCAAGAGACCCAGTACTTC; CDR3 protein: CASSYGGVQETQYF
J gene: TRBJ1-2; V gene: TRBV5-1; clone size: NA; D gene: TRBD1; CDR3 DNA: TGCGCCAGCAGCCAGGGACAGGGAAATGGCTACACCTTC; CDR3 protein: CASSQGQGNGYTF
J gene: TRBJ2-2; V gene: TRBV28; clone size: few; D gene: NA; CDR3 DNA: TGTGCCAGCAGTCCTCCGGGACAGAACACCGGGGAGCTGTTTTTT; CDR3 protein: CASSPPGQNTGELFF
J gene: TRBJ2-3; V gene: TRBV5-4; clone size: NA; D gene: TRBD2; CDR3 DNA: TGTGCCAGCAGCTTGGGAGGCGGGACTAGTGATACGCAGTATTTT; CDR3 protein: CASSLGGGTSDTQYF
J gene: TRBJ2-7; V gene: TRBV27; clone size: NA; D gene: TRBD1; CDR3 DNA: TGTGCCAGTTCCCGACAGGGCTCCTACGAGCAGTACTTC; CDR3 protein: CASSRQGSYEQYF
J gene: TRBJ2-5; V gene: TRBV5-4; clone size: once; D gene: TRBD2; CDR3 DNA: TGTGCCAGCAGCCCTGGGACTAGCGGGGGTTGGTTGGAGACCCAGTACTTC; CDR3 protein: CASSPGTSGGWLETQYF
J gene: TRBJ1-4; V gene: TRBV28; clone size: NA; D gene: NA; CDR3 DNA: TGTGCCAGCAGTTTCTCGCCCGTGGGTAGCTTTTGGGTGACTAATGAAAAACTGTTTTTT; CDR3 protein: CASSFSPVGSFWVTNEKLFF
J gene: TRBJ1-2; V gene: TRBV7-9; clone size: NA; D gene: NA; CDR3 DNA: TGTGCCAGCAGCTTAGAAGCCGTTTCTGGCGGGGGCTACACCTTC; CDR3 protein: CASSLEAVSGGGYTF
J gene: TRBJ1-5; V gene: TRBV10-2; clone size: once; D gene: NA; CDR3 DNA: TGCGCCAGCAGTGAGAGAGGTGCAAATCAGCCCCAGCATTTT; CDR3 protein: CASSERGANQPQHF
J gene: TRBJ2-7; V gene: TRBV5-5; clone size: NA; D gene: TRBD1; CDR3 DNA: TGTGCCAGCAGCTCCCAGACAGGGCCCTACGAGCAGTACTTC; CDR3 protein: CASSSQTGPYEQYF
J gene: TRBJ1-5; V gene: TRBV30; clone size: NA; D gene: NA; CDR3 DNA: TGTGCCTGGGCCCTCCGGGGAACTGGCAATCAGCCCCAGCATTTT; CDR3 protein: CAWALRGTGNQPQHF
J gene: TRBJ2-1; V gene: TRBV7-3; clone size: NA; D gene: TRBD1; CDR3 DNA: TGTGCCAGCAGCTTTATGACAGGGTATGAGCAGTTCTTC; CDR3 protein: CASSFMTGYEQFF
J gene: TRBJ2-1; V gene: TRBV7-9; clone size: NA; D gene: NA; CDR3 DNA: TGTGCCAGCAGCTTAGAGGGGAGCTCCTACAATGAGCAGTTCTTC; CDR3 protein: CASSLEGSSYNEQFF
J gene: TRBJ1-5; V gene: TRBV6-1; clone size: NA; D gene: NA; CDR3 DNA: TGTGCCAGCACCAAGGATACAAATCAGCCCCAGCATTTT; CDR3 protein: CASTKDTNQPQHF
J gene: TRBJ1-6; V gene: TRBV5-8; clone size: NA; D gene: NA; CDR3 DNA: TGTGCCAGCAGCCAAGGAGATTCACCCCTCCACTTT; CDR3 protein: CASSQGDSPLHF
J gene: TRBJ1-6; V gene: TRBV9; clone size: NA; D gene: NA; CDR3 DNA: TGTGCCAGCAGCGGGGCAGCTTATAATTCACCCCTCCACTTT; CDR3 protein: CASSGAAYNSPLHF
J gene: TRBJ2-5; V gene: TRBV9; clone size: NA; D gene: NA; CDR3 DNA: TGTGCCAGCAGCCCAACAAACACCTTGGGGGAGACCCAGTACTTC; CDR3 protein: CASSPTNTLGETQYF
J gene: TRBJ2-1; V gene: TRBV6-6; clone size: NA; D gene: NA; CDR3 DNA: TGTGCCAGCAGTTACTTGAGGGGAAACAATGAGCAGTTCTTC; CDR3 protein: CASSYLRGNNEQFF
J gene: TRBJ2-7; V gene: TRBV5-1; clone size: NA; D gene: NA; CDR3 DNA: TGCGCCAGCAGGGCCGAGGACAGTAGCTACGAGCAGTACTTC; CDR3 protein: CASRAEDSSYEQYF
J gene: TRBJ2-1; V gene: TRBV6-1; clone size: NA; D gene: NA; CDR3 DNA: TGTGCCAGCAGTGACAGGTCCCAGGGAGTCTACAATGAGCAGTTCTTC; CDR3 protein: CASSDRSQGVYNEQFF
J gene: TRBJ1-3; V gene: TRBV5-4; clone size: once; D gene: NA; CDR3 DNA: TGTGCCAGCAGCTTGGGAGGCGCCGGACGGCCCTCTGGAAACACCATATATTTT; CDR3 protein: CASSLGGAGRPSGNTIYF
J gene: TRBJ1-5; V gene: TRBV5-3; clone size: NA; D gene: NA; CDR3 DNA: TGTGCCAGAAGCTTGGCCCCAGGGGATGTCAATCAGCCCCAGCATTTT; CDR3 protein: CARSLAPGDVNQPQHF
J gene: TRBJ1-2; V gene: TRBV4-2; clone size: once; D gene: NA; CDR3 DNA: TGTGCCAGCAGCCAAGGTGGGCAGGGCGGCTACACCTTC; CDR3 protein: CASSQGGQGGYTF
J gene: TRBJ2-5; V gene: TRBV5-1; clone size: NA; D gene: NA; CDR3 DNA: TGCGCCAGCAGTGCAGGGTTGGAAGAGACCCAGTACTTC; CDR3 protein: CASSAGLEETQYF
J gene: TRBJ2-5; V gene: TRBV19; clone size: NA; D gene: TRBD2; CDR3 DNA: TGTGCCAGTAGTATTGCTAGCGGGCAAGAGACCCAGTACTTC; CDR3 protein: CASSIASGQETQYF
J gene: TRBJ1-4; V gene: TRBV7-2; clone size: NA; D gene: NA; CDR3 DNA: TGTGCCAGCAGCTTAGAAGGCTATCAGCATGAAAAACTGTTTTTT; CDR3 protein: CASSLEGYQHEKLFF
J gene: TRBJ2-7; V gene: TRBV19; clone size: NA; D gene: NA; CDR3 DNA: TGTGCCAGTAGTAACCAGGGGGGGCCCTACGAGCAGTACTTC; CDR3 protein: CASSNQGGPYEQYF
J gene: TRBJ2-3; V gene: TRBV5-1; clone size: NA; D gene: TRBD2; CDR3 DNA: TGCGCCAGCAGTACCCTAGCGGGAGGCACCCAAGATACGCAGTATTTT; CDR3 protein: CASSTLAGGTQDTQYF
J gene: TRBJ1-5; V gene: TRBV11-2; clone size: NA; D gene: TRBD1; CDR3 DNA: TGTGCCAGCAGCTTTACCGGGACAGGGGGCAGCAATCAGCCCCAGCATTTT; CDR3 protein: CASSFTGTGGSNQPQHF
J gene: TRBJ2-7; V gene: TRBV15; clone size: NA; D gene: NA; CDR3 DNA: TGTGCCACCAGCAGGGACTCCTACGAGCAGTACTTC; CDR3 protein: CATSRDSYEQYF
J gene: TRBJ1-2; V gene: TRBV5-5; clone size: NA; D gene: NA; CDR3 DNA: TGTGCCAGCAGCTTGGCCTGGACAGAATTAAACTATGGCTACACCTTC; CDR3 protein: CASSLAWTELNYGYTF
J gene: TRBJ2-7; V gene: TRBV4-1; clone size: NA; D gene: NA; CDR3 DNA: TGCGCCAGCAGCCAAGAGTTGAGTGGGACCCCCTACGAGCAGTACTTC; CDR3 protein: CASSQELSGTPYEQYF
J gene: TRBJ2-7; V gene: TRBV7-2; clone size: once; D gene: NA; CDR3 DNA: TGTGCCAGCAGCTTAGCGGGAGTTTCCGAGCAGTACTTC; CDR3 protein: CASSLAGVSEQYF
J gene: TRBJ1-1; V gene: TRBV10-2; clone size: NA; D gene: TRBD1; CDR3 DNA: TGCGCCAGCAGTGAGTCGGGACAGGCGAACATCGTAGGGTTGAACACTGAAGCTTTCTTT; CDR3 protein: CASSESGQANIVGLNTEAFF
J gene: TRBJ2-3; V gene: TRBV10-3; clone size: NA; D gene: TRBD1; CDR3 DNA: TGTGCCATCAAAGTCAGGGGGGATACGCAGTATTTT; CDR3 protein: CAIKVRGDTQYF
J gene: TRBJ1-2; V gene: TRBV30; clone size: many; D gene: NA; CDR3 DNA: TGTGCCTGGAGTGTCATGGGGGGCTACACCTTC; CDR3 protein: CAWSVMGGYTF
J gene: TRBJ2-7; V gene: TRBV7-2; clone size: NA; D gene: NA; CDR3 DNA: TGTGCCAGCAGCTTATCACAATCAAGGGGGGTCTACGAGCAGTACTTC; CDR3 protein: CASSLSQSRGVYEQYF
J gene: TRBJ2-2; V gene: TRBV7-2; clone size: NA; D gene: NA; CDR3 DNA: TGTGCCAGCAGCTCAGGCCTAGGGAACACCGGGGAGCTGTTTTTT; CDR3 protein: CASSSGLGNTGELFF
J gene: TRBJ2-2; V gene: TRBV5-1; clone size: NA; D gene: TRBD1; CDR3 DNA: TGCGCCAGCAGCACCGGAGGGACAGGGAACACCGGGGAGCTGTTTTTT; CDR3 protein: CASSTGGTGNTGELFF
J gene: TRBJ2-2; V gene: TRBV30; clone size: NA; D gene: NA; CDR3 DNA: TGTGCCTGGAGTGTACGGAGCGAGGGGGAGCTGTTTTTT; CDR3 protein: CAWSVRSEGELFF
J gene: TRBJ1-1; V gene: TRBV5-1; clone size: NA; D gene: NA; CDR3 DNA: TGCGCCAGCAGCTACCAGGACTCTGGAGGTTACGCTTTCTTT; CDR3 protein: CASSYQDSGGYAFF
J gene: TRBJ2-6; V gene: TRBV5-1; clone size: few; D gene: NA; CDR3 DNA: TGCGCCAGCAGCCTACTCCCCTCTGGGGCCAACGTCCTGACTTTC; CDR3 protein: CASSLLPSGANVLTF
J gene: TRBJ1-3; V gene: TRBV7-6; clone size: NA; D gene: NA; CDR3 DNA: TGTGCCAGCAGCTTAAACTCCTTCGGAAACACCATATATTTT; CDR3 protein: CASSLNSFGNTIYF
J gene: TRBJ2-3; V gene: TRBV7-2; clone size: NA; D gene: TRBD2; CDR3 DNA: TGTGCCAGCAGCCTCTCTAGCGGGAAGACAGATACGCAGTATTTT; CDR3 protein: CASSLSSGKTDTQYF
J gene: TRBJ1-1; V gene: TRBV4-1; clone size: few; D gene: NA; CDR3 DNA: TGCGCCAGCAGCCAAGATAGGTACGTTGGTTTATATAAAGCTTTCTTT; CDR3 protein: CASSQDRYVGLYKAFF
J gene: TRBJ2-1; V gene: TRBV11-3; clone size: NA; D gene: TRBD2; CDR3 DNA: TGTGCCAGCAGCTTCGGGAGGGGAGATAACAATGAGCAGTTCTTC; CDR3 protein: CASSFGRGDNNEQFF
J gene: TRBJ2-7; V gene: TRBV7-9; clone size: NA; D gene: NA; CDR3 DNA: TGTGCCAGCAGCTTAGCGGGGGGACAGTGGCGTCCTGGCGAGCAGTACTTC; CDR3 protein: CASSLAGGQWRPGEQYF
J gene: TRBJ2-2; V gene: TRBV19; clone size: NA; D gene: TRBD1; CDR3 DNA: TGTGCCAGTGGGTGGACAGGGGGCGGTCTTGGGGAGCTGTTTTTT; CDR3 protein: CASGWTGGGLGELFF